The rows below give T cell receptor beta chains drawn from one sample of a study of blood T cell repertoires in COVID-19. Profiled with immunoSEQ multiplex PCR; TCRdb holds only in-frame clones, not every one. The table has 64,000 or so clones, 82% seen once. The sequenced material came from peripheral blood. Every receptor here comes from a human donor in a cohort sampled during active COVID-19. CDR3s include the opening cysteine and the closing phenylalanine or tryptophan. The D gene is left open where the match is weak. Not all rows give a size; the values are once, few, many and, for expanded clones, a class.

TRBD1	once	TRBJ2-4	TRBV7-6	TGTGCCAGCAGCTCCTCCCCACGACAGGGAATAGCCAAAAACATTCAGTACTTC	CASSSSPRQGIAKNIQYF
.	few	TRBJ1-5	TRBV7-8	TGTGCCAGCAGCTTACGGGGGAACAATCAGCCCCAGCATTTT	CASSLRGNNQPQHF
.	.	TRBJ2-3	TRBV5-5	TGTGCCACGGGGAGGACCCTCATCACAGATACGCAGTATTTT	CATGRTLITDTQYF
.	.	TRBJ2-2	TRBV5-4	TGTGCCAGCAGCTTGCGTTCTCTCAGTCTCACCGGGGAGCTGTTTTTT	CASSLRSLSLTGELFF
.	.	TRBJ2-2	TRBV5-1	TGCGCCAGCAGCTTGGCACTTACAGGGACGGAAGGGGAGCTGTTTTTT	CASSLALTGTEGELFF
TRBD1	.	TRBJ1-6	TRBV6-5	TGTGCCAGCAGTTACGTCAAGGACAGGGATAATTCACCCCTCCACTTT	CASSYVKDRDNSPLHF
.	.	TRBJ1-1	TRBV19	TGTGCCAGTAGTATTAGTGTGTCGCTTGAAGCTTTCTTT	CASSISVSLEAFF
.	.	TRBJ2-1	TRBV6-4	TGTGCCAGCAGTGAATCACAGGGCTACAATGAGCAGTTCTTC	CASSESQGYNEQFF
.	.	TRBJ1-3	TRBV30	TGTGCCTGGAGTTCCGGGTACGGAAACACCATATATTTT	CAWSSGYGNTIYF
.	.	TRBJ1-5	TRBV11-2	TGTGCCAGCAGCTTAGAACGGAATCAGCCCCAGCATTTT	CASSLERNQPQHF
TRBD2	.	TRBJ2-3	TRBV11-3	TGTGCCAGCAGCTCTCGCAGCGGGGGGGCGGCAGATACGCAGTATTTT	CASSSRSGGAADTQYF
.	.	TRBJ1-5	TRBV19	TGTGCCAGTAGTATCAGGGGCATTAATCAGCCCCAGCATTTT	CASSIRGINQPQHF
TRBD1	.	TRBJ1-2	TRBV4-2	TGTGCCAGCAGCCCAGTTAGGACAGGGAACGACTATGGCTACACCTTC	CASSPVRTGNDYGYTF
TRBD2	.	TRBJ2-5	TRBV7-2	TGTGCCAGCAGCTTGGGTAGCGGGAGCCAAGAGACCCAGTACTTC	CASSLGSGSQETQYF
TRBD2	.	TRBJ2-1	TRBV25-1	TGTGCCAGCAGTCCCCCTAGCGGGGGGACCGACGCCTACAATGAGCAGTTCTTC	CASSPPSGGTDAYNEQFF
.	.	TRBJ1-6	TRBV7-2	TGTGCCAGCAGCTTCGGACACCCTAATTCACCCCTCCACTTT	CASSFGHPNSPLHF
.	few	TRBJ1-5	TRBV6-5	TGTGCCAGCAGTTACGGACAGAAACAGCCCCAGCATTTT	CASSYGQKQPQHF
TRBD1	.	TRBJ2-6	TRBV7-6	TGTGCCAGCAGCGCCCGGCAGACAGGGGACTCTGGGGCCAACGTCCTGACTTTC	CASSARQTGDSGANVLTF
.	.	TRBJ2-7	TRBV7-6	TGTGCCAGCAGCTCCCTCCGAGGGGGGGTCAGAACCTACGAGCAGTACTTC	CASSSLRGGVRTYEQYF
TRBD2	.	TRBJ2-3	TRBV7-8	TGTGCCAGCAGCTTAGAGTACCGGCTAGCGGGAGATACGCAGTATTTT	CASSLEYRLAGDTQYF
TRBD2	.	TRBJ2-1	TRBV7-2	TGTGCCAGCAGCTTATTTTACGGGGGGGCTTATGAGCAGTTCTTC	CASSLFYGGAYEQFF
.	.	TRBJ1-6	TRBV10-3	TGTGCCATCAAAGAAGACAGGCCCCCGGCCCCCCTCCACTTT	CAIKEDRPPAPLHF
TRBD2	.	TRBJ2-7	TRBV11-2	TGTGCCAGCAGCTTAGTAGCGGGGGGCCTCGGCGAGCAGTACTTC	CASSLVAGGLGEQYF
.	.	TRBJ1-4	TRBV6-5	TGTGCCAGCAGTAATTCCTGGGGGGGTGAAAAACTGTTTTTT	CASSNSWGGEKLFF
.	.	TRBJ2-3	TRBV5-1	TGCGCCAGCAGCTTGGGCCAGGGGGGAACAGATACGCAGTATTTT	CASSLGQGGTDTQYF
.	few	TRBJ1-5	TRBV2	TGTGCCAGCACCAGGGTCCGGAATCAGCCCCAGCATTTT	CASTRVRNQPQHF
TRBD1	.	TRBJ1-4	TRBV3-1/TRBV3-2	TGTGCCAGCAGCCGAAAAGGGGGCGTAGATGAAAAACTGTTTTTT	CASSRKGGVDEKLFF
TRBD1	.	TRBJ1-3	TRBV3-1/TRBV3-2	TGTGCCAGCAGCCCGCGACAGGGTACGGCCACCATATATTTT	CASSPRQGTATIYF
.	.	TRBJ1-1	TRBV3-1/TRBV3-2	TGTGCCAGCGGGCACGGAAACACTGAAGCTTTCTTT	CASGHGNTEAFF
.	.	TRBJ2-7	TRBV18	TGTGCCAGCTCACCGACGCGCGGGGAATTTAGCGAGCAGTACTTC	CASSPTRGEFSEQYF
.	.	TRBJ1-2	TRBV5-1	TGCGCCAGCAGCCGGGACGGAGGGGAGTATGGCTACACCTTC	CASSRDGGEYGYTF
.	.	TRBJ1-3	TRBV7-6	TGTGCCAGCAGCTCCGGGGGAGGAAACACCATATATTTT	CASSSGGGNTIYF
.	few	TRBJ2-5	TRBV11-3	TGTGCCAGCAGCTTAGATCACCCCCGAGACAGCCGAGAGACCCAGTACTTC	CASSLDHPRDSRETQYF
TRBD1	.	TRBJ2-5	TRBV7-7	TGTGCCAGCAGCCCTAAGGACAGGGAAGAGACCCAGTACTTC	CASSPKDREETQYF
.	.	TRBJ2-5	TRBV6-5	TGTGCCAGCAGTTACGGCCTAGAAGAGACCCAGTACTTC	CASSYGLEETQYF
.	.	TRBJ1-3	TRBV1	TGCACCAGCAGCCAAGACAGGGGGTACTCTGGAAACACCATATATTTT	CTSSQDRGYSGNTIYF
.	few	TRBJ1-5	TRBV15	TGTGCCACCAGTGGAGGGAGCAGCAATCAGCCCCAGCATTTT	CATSGGSSNQPQHF
.	.	TRBJ1-6	TRBV6-5	TGTGCCAGCAGTTTGGGGCATTCACCCCTCCACTTT	CASSLGHSPLHF
.	.	TRBJ1-1	TRBV5-6	TGTGCCAGCAGCTTGATCAGGGTTAACACTGAAGCTTTCTTT	CASSLIRVNTEAFF
TRBD1	.	TRBJ1-5	TRBV11-2	TGTGCCAGCAGCCGAAACAGGGGGCGGCCCCAGCATTTT	CASSRNRGRPQHF
TRBD1	.	TRBJ2-7	TRBV9	TGTGCCAGCAGCGTAGATCTGGACAGGGGGTACGAGCAGTACTTC	CASSVDLDRGYEQYF
.	.	TRBJ2-1	TRBV6-1	TGTGCCAGCAGTGATGTGGGGGGCTACAATGAGCAGTTCTTC	CASSDVGGYNEQFF
.	few	TRBJ1-1	TRBV5-1	TGCGCCAGCAGCTTGGGTCGTAGCAACACTGAAGCTTTCTTT	CASSLGRSNTEAFF
TRBD1	.	TRBJ1-3	TRBV6-6	TGTGCCAGCAGTCACGCCCCCCGGGACAGGGGGAAGCGGCTTTCTGGAAACACCATATATTTT	CASSHAPRDRGKRLSGNTIYF
.	once	TRBJ2-2	TRBV5-6	TGTGCCAGCAGCTTTGGCCAGAACACCGGGGAGCTGTTTTTT	CASSFGQNTGELFF
.	.	TRBJ1-1	TRBV6-1	TGTGCCAGCACGACTCTAAACACTGAAGCTTTCTTT	CASTTLNTEAFF
.	.	TRBJ1-2	TRBV6-5	TGTGCCAGCAGTTCTGAATGGGGGCGTAATCGTGGCTACACCTTC	CASSSEWGRNRGYTF
TRBD1	.	TRBJ2-7	TRBV5-1	TGCGCCAGCAGCACAAGGACAGGGGCCTACGAGCAGTACTTC	CASSTRTGAYEQYF
TRBD2	.	TRBJ2-7	TRBV6-5	TGTGCCAGCAGGACTAGCGGCTACGAGCAGTACTTC	CASRTSGYEQYF
.	.	TRBJ1-5	TRBV28	TGTGCCAGCAGTTTGGGCAACTGGAATCAGCCCCAGCATTTT	CASSLGNWNQPQHF
.	.	TRBJ1-3	TRBV10-2	TGCGCCACCAGTATGGCGACTCACTCTGGAAACACCATATATTTT	CATSMATHSGNTIYF
TRBD2	.	TRBJ2-2	TRBV7-6	TGTGCCAGCAGCTCCCGGCCGAGTAGCGGGGGAGCGAACACCGGGGAGCTGTTTTTT	CASSSRPSSGGANTGELFF
.	.	TRBJ2-3	TRBV19	TGTGCCAGTAGTATCGGAGCACCTGACACAGATACGCAGTATTTT	CASSIGAPDTDTQYF
.	.	TRBJ2-5	TRBV2	TGTGCCAGCGGCCGACTTCAAGAGACCCAGTACTTC	CASGRLQETQYF
.	.	TRBJ1-1	TRBV5-1	TGCGCCAGCAGCGAATGGACAGCGAACACTGAAGCTTTCTTT	CASSEWTANTEAFF